At least ten counts were recorded for the clone carrying this T cell receptor beta chain. Time point here: before trial treatment. V lost 0 bases and J lost 2; bases outside the gene matches: 2. CDR3 length: 15 amino acids. Germline V lookup: CDR1 SGHRS, CDR2 YFSETQ. This specimen belongs to a study of low-dose radiotherapy and immunotherapy resistance in tumors. TRAV and TRBV primers primed cDNA for both TCRalpha and TCRbeta. Both a constant-region primer and a V-primer adapter served to amplify TCRs across roughly 21 PCR cycles. TCRdb independently ran MiXCR on the reads; one entry per CDR3 protein. The sample holds tens of thousands of distinct CDR3 sequences, about a sixth seen once.

The sequencing used PBMCs, collected before treatment. The rearrangement links TRBV5-1 to TRBJ2-3; 8 bases are shared with TRBD2. This clonotype originated in a male donor with prostate cancer. The CDR3 region is CASSLDGGATDTQYF. The CDR3, as DNA: TGCGCCAGCAGCTTGGACGGGGGGGCCACAGATACGCAGTATTTT. Combining the CDR3 with reference TRBV5-1 and TRBJ2-3 gives the whole variable domain KAGVTQTPRYLIKTRGQQVTLSCSPISGHRSVSWYQQTPGQGLQFLFEYFSETQRNKGNFPGRFSGRQFSNSRSEMNVSTLELGDSALYLCASSLDGGATDTQYFGPGTRLTVL.